Following are 31 T cell receptor beta chains from one sample sequenced in a study of T cells in Graves' hyperthyroidism and ophthalmopathy. What was amplified from RNA transcripts were TCR beta CDR3 regions. The TCR CDR3 first-round RT-PCR relied on the HTBI primer set. Via MiXCR, TCRdb re-called the multiplex PCR reads, giving one row per CDR3 protein. The table shows around 300,000 distinct CDR3 sequences, with roughly 13% occurring only once. Sequencing input: blood. These receptors were taken from a woman aged 40 to 50 with Graves' ophthalmopathy.

This clonotype was observed many times. The chain joins TRBV12-3 or TRBV12-4 to TRBJ2-7; D is possibly TRBD2 (6 bases). Trimming shortened V by 6 bases and J by 8 bases, and 14 bases separated the two germline ends. This CDR3 comprises 12 residues. CDR3 region: CASSQGGAKQYF. The CDR3 bases are TGTGCCAGCAGCCAGGGCGGGGCTAAGCAGTACTTC.

Worth noting for this clonotype: It is likely a read error, because the conserved phenylalanine at the end of the CDR3 is missing. CDR3 sequence (DNA): TGTGCCAGCAGGGACCTAGCGGGCACAGATACGCAGTATTTA. Amino acid sequence: CASRDLAGTDTQYL. The rearrangement uses TRBV2 and TRBJ2-3; 7 bases are shared with TRBD2. J gave up 1 base and V 6 bases, and 4 bases lay outside the gene matches. Germline CDR1 is SNHLY and CDR2 is FYNNEI. This CDR3 region has 14 residues.

This clonotype has just a few counts. V and J are TRBV11-2 and TRBJ1-1; perhaps TRBD1 as D (5 bases). There are 12 residues in the CDR3. The V end lost 8 bases, the J end lost 4 bases, and 11 bases lay between the germline ends. CDR1 is SGHAT and CDR2 is FQNNGV in the germline V gene. The CDR3 nucleotides are TGTGCCAGCGAGTGGGGGAGCACTGAAGCTTTCTTT. This gives the protein CASEWGSTEAFF.

The J gene is TRBJ1-2, the V gene TRBV30; D perhaps matches TRBD1 (6 bases). The length of the CDR3 is 12 residues. Germline CDR1 reads GTSNPN; CDR2 reads SVGIG (reference sequence). V was shortened by 1 base and J by 7 bases, with 10 bases between the two germline ends. The CDR3 nucleotides are TGTGCCTGGAGTGACCCAGGGGCTGGCTACACCTTC. Protein product: CAWSDPGAGYTF.

The CDR3 reads CASSQEPAGTGELFF. The CDR3, as DNA: TGCGCCAGCAGCCAAGAACCCGCGGGCACCGGGGAGCTGTTTTTT. The rearrangement links TRBV4-1 to TRBJ2-2, with D tentatively TRBD2 (5 bases). The germline V and J ends were trimmed by 0 bases and 4 bases, with 9 bases remaining between them. The length of the CDR3 is 15 residues. Per germline, CDR1 MGHRA and CDR2 YSYEKL.

Details on this clonotype: Possible read error: a much larger clone is one base away. The chain recombines TRBV28 with TRBJ1-2; 8 bases are a match to TRBD1. The CDR3 has 16 amino acids. CDR1 and CDR2 (germline): MDHEN, SYDVKM. J lost 4 bases, V lost 10 bases, and 17 bases had no gene match. CDR3 sequence: CATDQARTGSGYGYTF. CDR3 nucleotides: TGTGCCACCGATCAGGCAAGGACAGGGAGCGGCTATGGCTACACCTTC.

Only a few counts were recorded for this clonotype. This chain links TRBV2 with TRBJ1-5, with 7 bases fitting TRBD1. CDR3 length equals 15 residues. Germline V gene data show CDR1 as SNHLY and CDR2 as FYNNEI. V shed 7 bases and J 0 bases; nucleotides not matched to a gene: 6. This CDR3 is CASKGGGYSNQPQHF. CDR3 bases: TGTGCCAGCAAAGGGGGCGGGTATAGCAATCAGCCCCAGCATTTT.

This clonotype was found many times. The rearrangement links TRBV6-1 to TRBJ2-3, with 7 bases identical to TRBD1. The CDR3 length is 13 residues. CDR1 is MNHNS and CDR2 is SASEGT in the germline V gene. With V trimmed by 8 bases and J by 6 bases, 8 bases remained unmatched. This CDR3 is CASHSGGSDTQYF. The CDR3 nucleotides are TGTGCCAGCCATTCAGGGGGTTCGGATACGCAGTATTTT.

This clonotype was picked up many times. The V and J genes are TRBV7-8 and TRBJ1-4, with D perhaps matching TRBD1 (5 bases). Germline V CDR1 and CDR2: SGHVS, FQNEAQ. V lost 6 bases and J 8 bases, leaving 19 bases between the germline ends. CDR3 length: 15 amino acids. The CDR3 DNA follows: TGTGCCAGCAGTCCTACGGGGGGATATCGCGAAAAACTGTTTTTT. Translation gives CASSPTGGYREKLFF.

This clonotype was detected many times. The chain employs TRBV28 and TRBJ1-5; D is unresolved. V lost 3 bases and J lost 7, with 22 bases in between. The germline V gene encodes CDR1 MDHEN and CDR2 SYDVKM. The CDR3 has 17 amino acids. Here the CDR3 DNA reads TGTGCCAGCAGTTTTTACGCAGGCCAGCGCGGTTTGCAGCCCCAGCATTTT. It is translated as CASSFYAGQRGLQPQHF.

Many counts were recorded for this clonotype. The chain couples TRBV10-3 to TRBJ2-1, with 13 bases lining up with TRBD2. This CDR3 region has 17 residues. V shed 5 bases, J shed 7 bases, and the junction held 11 bases outside the gene matches. CDR1 ENHRY and CDR2 SYGVKD come from the germline V gene. In DNA form, the CDR3 reads TGTGCCATCAGTCTTCCACCTACTAGCGGGGGGGAGAATGAGCAGTTCTTC. It yields the protein CAISLPPTSGGENEQFF.

This sequence joins TRBV5-1 and TRBJ2-3, with D possibly TRBD1 on 6 matching bases. CDR3 length: 15 residues. Germline lookup yields CDR1 SGHRS and CDR2 YFSETQ. The V end was cut by 0 bases, the J end by 2 bases, with 10 bases between. The CDR3 nucleotides are TGCGCCAGCAGCTTGGACAGGGCCATCACAGATACGCAGTATTTT. Amino acid sequence: CASSLDRAITDTQYF.

J is TRBJ1-2 and V is TRBV5-6; no definite D call. This CDR3 is 15 amino acids long. V was clipped by 2 bases and J by 1 base, with 12 bases between them. Germline CDR1 and CDR2: SGHDT and YYEEEE. The CDR3 nucleotides are TGTGCCAGCAGCTTAGCCCTGACACGTAACTATGGCTACACCTTC. Residues: CASSLALTRNYGYTF.

This clonotype was counted many times. The V call is TRBV7-2, the J call TRBJ2-3, with D perhaps TRBD1 or TRBD2 (6 bases each). Germline V gene lookup returns CDR1 SGHTA and CDR2 FQGNSA. CDR3 size: 16 residues. Between the trimmed V and J ends, which lost 5 bases and 3 bases, there was a span of 18 bases. In DNA, the CDR3 is TGTGCCAGCAGCCAATGGGGGGCATTATCGACAGATACGCAGTATTTT. It is translated as CASSQWGALSTDTQYF.

This clonotype was detected many times. The rearrangement joins TRBV12-3 or TRBV12-4 to TRBJ1-5; TRBD1 matches 7 bases. The CDR3 runs 13 residues. V lost 5 bases to trimming and J lost 7 bases; unmatched junction nucleotides: 5. The CDR3 region is CASSRNRGQPQHF. In DNA, the CDR3 is TGTGCCAGCAGTCGCAACAGGGGCCAGCCCCAGCATTTT.

This clonotype showed up many times. The chain has TRBV5-1 and TRBJ2-7; 9 nucleotides line up with TRBD1. Germline trimming cut 3 bases from V and 7 bases from J; bases unmatched to any gene: 11. Germline CDR1 and CDR2: SGHRS and YFSETQ. CDR3 size: 15 residues. The CDR3 DNA reads as TGCGCCAGCAGCTCGGCCGGGACAGGGACTCGAGAGCAGTACTTC. This gives the protein CASSSAGTGTREQYF.

The J gene is TRBJ2-1, the V gene TRBV20-1; 7 bases agree with TRBD2. With 2 bases clipped from V and 9 bases from J, the junction kept 22 bases outside the gene matches. The CDR3 contains 18 residues. Germline V gene data show CDR1 as DFQATT and CDR2 as SNEGSKA (reference sequence). DNA of the CDR3: TGCAGTGCTAGATACCCGGGAGGCGGGATTGGCAATTTTATTGAGCAGTTCTTC. Translation gives CSARYPGGGIGNFIEQFF.

J is TRBJ2-2 and V is TRBV19; the match to TRBD2 covers 7 bases. This CDR3 is 15 amino acids long. Germline loops: CDR1 LNHDA, CDR2 SQIVND (reference sequence). V dropped 3 bases and J dropped 6; count of bases not matched to a gene: 7. CDR3 sequence (DNA): TGTGCCAGTAGTATTGGGAGGGGAAGGTCCGGGGAGCTGTTTTTT. As protein: CASSIGRGRSGELFF. Full variable domain (missing parts from reference TRBV19 and TRBJ2-2): DGGITQSPKYLFRKEGQNVTLSCEQNLNHDAMYWYRQDPGQGLRLIYYSQIVNDFQKGDIAEGYSVSREKKESFPLTVTSAQKNPTAFYLCASSIGRGRSGELFFGEGSRLTVL.

This clonotype was found a few times. The J gene is TRBJ2-1, the V gene TRBV13, with D unresolved. The CDR3 sequence is 12 residues long. The germline CDR1 and CDR2 sequences are PRHDT and FYEKMQ (reference sequence). V lost 0 bases and J lost 10, with 7 bases in between. This CDR3 is CASSLGGQEQFF. For the CDR3, the DNA is TGTGCCAGCAGCTTAGGGGGTCAGGAGCAGTTCTTC.

This clonotype was found many times. This rearrangement joins TRBV28 to TRBJ2-4; D is unresolved. CDR1 MDHEN and CDR2 SYDVKM come from the germline V gene. V shed 1 base and J shed 3 bases, with 16 bases lying between them. The CDR3 contains 17 residues. CDR3 DNA sequence: TGTGCCAGCAGTTTATTACCCGGGTTCGACGGCAAAAACATTCAGTACTTC. Amino acids: CASSLLPGFDGKNIQYF.

This clonotype was counted many times. The chain uses TRBV28 and TRBJ1-5, with D maybe TRBD1 (6 bases). The V end was cut by 2 bases, the J end by 7 bases, with 12 bases between. Germline V CDR1 and CDR2: MDHEN, SYDVKM. The CDR3 has 14 residues. The CDR3 protein is CASSLLSGTQPQHF. The CDR3 DNA sequence: TGTGCCAGCAGTTTACTGTCCGGGACACAGCCCCAGCATTTT.

The rearrangement joins TRBV20-1 to TRBJ2-1, with 8 positions matching TRBD2. The CDR3 contains 19 residues. Per the germline V gene, CDR1 is DFQATT and CDR2 is SNEGSKA (reference sequence). With V trimmed by 5 bases and J by 6 bases, 24 bases remained unmatched. CDR3 protein: CSAFIGASGPIRGSNEQFF. For the CDR3, the DNA is TGCAGTGCTTTCATTGGGGCTAGCGGGCCAATTCGCGGGAGCAATGAGCAGTTCTTC.

This clonotype has a count of ten or more. The chain links TRBV7-8 to TRBJ2-3; the D call may be TRBD1 or TRBD2 (5 bases each). This CDR3 is 16 amino acids long. Per the germline V gene, CDR1 is SGHVS and CDR2 is FQNEAQ. V lost 5 bases to trimming and J lost 2 bases, with 17 bases between them. CDR3 protein: CASSRGMGRATDTQYF. The DNA of the CDR3 is TGTGCCAGCAGCCGAGGGATGGGCAGGGCCACAGATACGCAGTATTTT.

This clonotype occurred many times. The gene calls are TRBV20-1 and TRBJ1-2, with D maybe TRBD1 (5 bases). The V gene lost 6 bases and the J gene lost 7 bases, with 15 bases spanning the gap. The germline gives CDR1 DFQATT, CDR2 SNEGSKA (reference sequence). CDR3 length equals 12 residues. The DNA for the CDR3 is TGCAGTGCCGGGGGAACAGGTGGTGGCTACACCTTC. It specifies CSAGGTGGGYTF.

The rearrangement links TRBV6-1 to TRBJ1-4, with D tentatively TRBD1 (6 bases). Trimming removed 0 bases at V and 5 bases at J, with 10 bases between. The CDR3 extends over 15 amino acids. Germline V gene data show CDR1 as MNHNS and CDR2 as SASEGT. CDR3 nucleotide sequence: TGTGCCAGCAGTGAAGCAGGGACACCGAATGAAAAACTGTTTTTT. Amino acids: CASSEAGTPNEKLFF.

This clonotype was observed at least ten times. The chain has TRBV7-9 and TRBJ2-7; D gene unclear. Germline CDR1 SEHNR, CDR2 FQNEAQ (reference sequence). CDR3 length equals 13 residues. V lost 3 bases, J lost 3 bases, and 9 bases lay in between. The CDR3, as DNA: TGTGCCAGCAGCTTCCCGCACCTCTACGAGCAGTACTTC. Translating gives CASSFPHLYEQYF.

At least ten counts were recorded for this clonotype. V usage is TRBV28 and J usage is TRBJ1-1; D not resolved. V lost 1 base to trimming and J lost 6 bases, with 12 bases between them. From germline, CDR1 is MDHEN and CDR2 SYDVKM. The CDR3 has 14 amino acids. CDR3 sequence reads: CASSLFDTLAEAFF. In DNA form, the CDR3 reads TGTGCCAGCAGTTTATTCGACACGTTGGCTGAAGCTTTCTTT. The full variable domain, in which reference TRBV28 and TRBJ1-1 provide the parts outside the CDR3, is DVKVTQSSRYLVKRTGEKVFLECVQDMDHENMFWYRQDPGLGLRLIYFSYDVKMKEKGDIPEGYSVSREKKERFSLILESASTNQTSMYLCASSLFDTLAEAFFGQGTRLTVV.

This clonotype was detected only a few times. The conserved closing phenylalanine or tryptophan is absent in this CDR3, likely reflecting a read error. The rearrangement uses TRBV6-1 and TRBJ2-7; D tentatively reads TRBD1 or TRBD2 (5 bases each). The germline V and J ends were trimmed by 11 bases and 4 bases, with 18 bases remaining between them. In germline, CDR1 is MNHNS, CDR2 SASEGT. The CDR3 totals 13 residues. Here the CDR3 DNA reads TGTGCCTCCAAACCTTTGGGGGAATACGAGCAGTACCTC. Its protein is CASKPLGEYEQYL.

This clonotype was seen repeatedly, ten times or more. The chain uses TRBV28 and TRBJ2-7; tentatively, D is TRBD1 (5 bases). Trimming pared 3 bases from V and 0 bases from J, leaving 30 bases between. This CDR3 has 21 amino acids. Germline V gene lookup returns CDR1 MDHEN and CDR2 SYDVKM. In nucleotides, the CDR3 is TGTGCCAGCAGTTTGGGGCGGTATTGGGTACCCGACAGCTATCACTCCTACGAGCAGTACTTC. This sequence encodes CASSLGRYWVPDSYHSYEQYF.

This clonotype has ten or more counts. The chain uses TRBV29-1 and TRBJ2-3, with D possibly TRBD2 on 6 matching bases. There are 14 residues in the CDR3. Trimming stripped 6 bases from V and 6 bases from J, with 19 bases between. Germline CDR1 reads SQVTM; CDR2 reads ANQGSEA. CDR3 protein: CSVGDFVELDTQYF. DNA of the CDR3: TGCAGCGTGGGGGACTTCGTGGAATTGGATACGCAGTATTTT.

This clonotype was counted at least ten times. V usage is TRBV10-3 and J usage is TRBJ2-1; D is unclear. CDR3 length: 12 amino acids. The germline V gene has CDR1 ENHRY and CDR2 SYGVKD. Trimming took off 7 bases at V and 4 bases at J, with 8 bases between the two ends. The CDR3 coding sequence is TGTGCCATCATGAGGCGGTACAATGAGCAGTTCTTC. Its protein product is CAIMRRYNEQFF.